This T cell receptor beta chain emerged from a study of cytomegalovirus exposure and HLA in healthy donors. About the study: Unique TCRs numbering some 77 million, obtained from HLA-typed donors, made up an early data release. Study-level results: As a later analysis revealed, most CMV-associated TCR beta chains appeared HLA-restricted. TRBV6-2, TRBV6-3 and some other V segments were unresolvable in 87-base-pair reads.

Primers for the PCR totalled 60 Vbeta and 13 Jbeta. The assay was immunoSEQ multiplex PCR, and TCRdb's table has in-frame clones only and misses some. The repertoire consists of about 190,000 clones, with over 80% occurring once and the leading ten covering roughly 1.3%. Comment on this clone: Antigen: not known.

The CDR3 sequence is 15 residues long. CDR1 LNHNV and CDR2 YYDKDF come from the germline V gene (reference sequence). J was trimmed by 5 bases and V by 3 bases; bases with no gene match: 6. Sample: PBMCs. This TCR was sampled from a man aged 25-45 years in good health and CMV-seronegative. The chain has TRBV15 and TRBJ1-5; 8 bases are shared with TRBD1. The CDR3: CATSSGQGIDQPQHF. The CDR3 DNA follows: TGTGCCACCAGCAGCGGACAGGGCATCGATCAGCCCCAGCATTTT.